The 25 T cell receptor beta chains listed next were all sequenced from one sample in a study of identifying expanded T cells in peripheral blood. Libraries were prepared by immunoSEQ multiplex PCR; TCRdb keeps only in-frame clonotypes and omits some of them. This table holds 85,000 to 100,000 clones, more than 70% found once. What was sequenced was blood. The receptors stem from a person aged 18 to 70 in good health.

This clone came up once. The gene calls are TRBV2 and TRBJ2-5, with a possible D match to TRBD1 (6 bases). The CDR3 loop spans 13 amino acids. Trimming left V 4 bases short and J 1 base short, with 7 bases between. The germline V gene encodes CDR1 SNHLY and CDR2 FYNNEI. This CDR3 reads CASSGTVQETQYF. CDR3 sequence (DNA): TGTGCCAGCAGTGGGACAGTCCAAGAGACCCAGTACTTC.

This chain links TRBV4-3 with TRBJ2-7; weak D call: TRBD1 (5 bases). Germline V gene data show CDR1 as LGHNA and CDR2 as YSLEER. The CDR3 spans 16 residues. V lost 0 bases, J lost 3 bases, and 15 bases lay in between. The CDR3 spells CASSQDGAASSYEQYF. DNA of the CDR3: TGCGCCAGCAGCCAAGATGGGGCAGCTTCAAGCTACGAGCAGTACTTC.

The gene calls are TRBV9 and TRBJ1-2; no firm D call. Germline loops: CDR1 SGDLS, CDR2 YYNGEE. The CDR3 runs to 14 residues. V lost 3 bases and J 1 base, leaving 10 bases between the germline ends. CDR3 nucleotide sequence: TGTGCCAGCAGCGAAGAAGGATTTAACTATGGCTACACCTTC. It is translated as CASSEEGFNYGYTF.

This sequence joins TRBV28 and TRBJ2-3; D is unresolved. The CDR3 has 15 residues. V was cut by 7 bases and J by 0 bases, with 14 bases left in between. From germline, CDR1 is MDHEN and CDR2 SYDVKM. The CDR3 DNA reads TGTGCCAGCATCAAGGCTGAGTCTAGCACAGATACGCAGTATTTT. Protein: CASIKAESSTDTQYF.

J is TRBJ2-3 and V is TRBV6-1; D not resolved. Germline CDR1 MNHNS, CDR2 SASEGT. The CDR3 is made up of 14 amino acids. Trimming shortened V by 4 bases and J by 1 base, and 9 bases separated the two germline ends. In DNA, the CDR3 is TGTGCCAGCAGTGTGGGGTCCCGCACAGATACGCAGTATTTT. Translated, it gives CASSVGSRTDTQYF.

The chain carries TRBV19 and TRBJ2-3, with TRBD1 identical over 10 bases. The CDR3 sequence is 17 residues long. The V and J ends lost 4 bases and 1 base, in that order; junction bases with no gene match: 8. Germline-derived CDR1 and CDR2 are LNHDA and SQIVND (reference sequence). The CDR3 region has the DNA TGTGCCAGTAGTACAGATACCGGGACAGGGGGCACAGATACGCAGTATTTT. It encodes CASSTDTGTGGTDTQYF.

This rearrangement joins TRBV27 to TRBJ1-5; perhaps TRBD1 as D (6 bases). CDR3 length: 15 amino acids. V was clipped by 6 bases and J by 4 bases, with 16 bases between them. Germline V CDR1 and CDR2: MNHEY, SMNVEV (reference sequence). The CDR3 DNA follows: TGTGCCAGCAGGAGCGGACAGCAGCCAAATCAGCCCCAGCATTTT. The encoded protein is CASRSGQQPNQPQHF.

This chain uses TRBV5-1 with TRBJ1-1; 10 bases agree with TRBD1. The CDR3 extends over 15 amino acids. J was trimmed by 3 bases and V by 3 bases; bases with no gene match: 5. Germline lookup yields CDR1 SGHRS and CDR2 YFSETQ. CDR3 nucleotide sequence: TGCGCCAGCAGCTCCCGGACAGGGGGGTACACTGAAGCTTTCTTT. It codes for CASSSRTGGYTEAFF.

CDR3 nucleotide sequence: TGTGCCAGCAGCTCGGGTCCCCCGGAGACCCAGTACTTC. It yields the protein CASSSGPPETQYF. The chain uses TRBV5-4 and TRBJ2-5; D not resolved. CDR1 and CDR2 from the germline V gene are SGHNT and YYREEE (reference sequence). The CDR3 length is 13 residues. Deletions cut 3 bases from V and 5 bases from J, with 11 bases between.

The rearrangement joins TRBV28 to TRBJ2-2; 10 bases are shared with TRBD1. J gave up 4 bases and V 3 bases, and 5 bases lay outside the gene matches. The germline gives CDR1 MDHEN, CDR2 SYDVKM. CDR3 length equals 16 residues. The CDR3 loop reads CASSLLGQGFTGELFF. The CDR3 coding sequence is TGTGCCAGCAGTTTGTTGGGACAGGGGTTCACCGGGGAGCTGTTTTTT.

V and J are TRBV15 and TRBJ1-1, with TRBD1 as a possible D gene (6 bases). The V end was cut by 1 base, the J end by 4 bases, with 34 bases between. Germline V lookup: CDR1 LNHNV, CDR2 YYDKDF (reference sequence). This CDR3 is 22 amino acids long. The CDR3 sequence is CATSRGNPIATRGIDLVTEAFF. The CDR3 coding sequence is TGTGCCACCAGCAGAGGGAATCCGATCGCGACCAGGGGTATCGACCTTGTCACTGAAGCTTTCTTT.

The table lists this clone with a count of one. The J gene is TRBJ2-3, the V gene TRBV19; 7 bases align to TRBD1. J lost 3 bases, V lost 7 bases, and 10 bases had no gene match. Germline loops: CDR1 LNHDA, CDR2 SQIVND (reference sequence). The length of the CDR3 is 15 residues. CDR3 protein: CASTRQGLRTDTQYF. In DNA form, the CDR3 reads TGTGCCAGTACAAGACAGGGCCTAAGGACAGATACGCAGTATTTT.

The chain employs TRBV4-3 and TRBJ2-7; 7 positions match TRBD2. Looked up from germline, CDR1 is LGHNA and CDR2 is YSLEER. With 0 bases clipped from V and 4 bases from J, the junction kept 6 bases outside the gene matches. This CDR3 contains 15 residues. This CDR3 reads CASSQDRDYRYEQYF. DNA for the CDR3: TGCGCCAGCAGCCAAGATCGGGACTACCGATACGAGCAGTACTTC.

J is TRBJ2-5 and V is TRBV7-9; TRBD1 aligns across 12 bases. After removal of 6 bases from V and 0 bases from J, the junction contained 14 bases not matched to a gene. This CDR3 spans 19 amino acids. Germline values: CDR1 SEHNR, CDR2 FQNEAQ (reference sequence). The CDR3 DNA is TGTGCCAGCAGGGGTGTCGGGACAGGGGGCCTATTAGACCAAGAGACCCAGTACTTC. Translating gives CASRGVGTGGLLDQETQYF.

The chain combines TRBV19 with TRBJ2-2; 8 nucleotides match TRBD1. The germline gives CDR1 LNHDA, CDR2 SQIVND (reference sequence). This CDR3 contains 17 residues. J lost 0 bases, V lost 0 bases, and 3 bases had no gene match. The CDR3 DNA reads as TGTGCCAGTAGTATAGATACAGGGGGTACGAACACCGGGGAGCTGTTTTTT. This codes for CASSIDTGGTNTGELFF.

J is TRBJ1-2 and V is TRBV27; D may be TRBD1 (6 bases). V lost 5 bases, J lost 7 bases, and 20 bases lay in between. The CDR3 consists of 15 residues. Germline V gene data show CDR1 as MNHEY and CDR2 as SMNVEV (reference sequence). Here the CDR3 reads CASSPGLGGLGGYTF. The CDR3 bases are TGTGCCAGCAGTCCTGGGTTGGGGGGGCTAGGTGGCTACACCTTC.

This rearrangement joins TRBV5-1 to TRBJ2-5; 12 positions match TRBD1. Germline V lookup: CDR1 SGHRS, CDR2 YFSETQ. The trim removed 3 bases at V and 4 bases at J, leaving 13 bases unmatched. CDR3 size: 18 residues. This chain's CDR3 is CASSSTPGQGASRETQYF. The CDR3 coding sequence is TGCGCCAGCAGCTCCACCCCGGGACAGGGGGCTTCGCGAGAGACCCAGTACTTC.

V usage is TRBV21-1 and J usage is TRBJ1-2. TRBV21-1 is an annotated pseudogene. The CDR3 has 18 amino acids. CDR3 in DNA: TGTGCCAGCAGCAAAGCCCTGGGAAAGGCAGAGAAGTCCTATGGCTACACCTTC. Its protein product is CASSKALGKAEKSYGYTF.

The J gene is TRBJ1-2, the V gene TRBV9, with TRBD1 identical over 10 bases. CDR3 length: 14 residues. Germline V gene lookup returns CDR1 SGDLS and CDR2 YYNGEE. V was clipped by 4 bases and J by 5 bases; unmatched bases: 5. The CDR3 coding sequence is TGTGCCAGCAGCTCGACGGGACAGGGGTATGGCTACACCTTC. This encodes CASSSTGQGYGYTF.

The rearrangement links TRBV6-6 to TRBJ1-1; a weak D match, TRBD1 (5 bases). CDR1 is MNHNY, CDR2 SVGAGI, per germline (reference sequence). The CDR3 extends over 14 amino acids. V shed 4 bases and J shed 0 bases, with 9 bases lying between them. CDR3 DNA: TGTGCCAGCAGTTTCGGGGACTTGAACACTGAAGCTTTCTTT. It is translated as CASSFGDLNTEAFF.

The chain carries TRBV30 and TRBJ2-1, with a tentative D call TRBD2 (5 bases). The V and J ends lost 8 bases and 9 bases respectively, with 20 bases between them. The CDR3 sequence is 13 residues long. CDR1 and CDR2 from the germline V gene are GTSNPN and SVGIG (reference sequence). The CDR3 nucleotides read TGTGCCGCTGGGAGCTGGGATCTAGGTGAGCAGTTCTTC. This translates into CAAGSWDLGEQFF.

This clone has only a few counts. The same CDR3 also results from other DNA sequences found in this sample. V and J are TRBV6-1 and TRBJ1-4; 9 bases line up with TRBD1. The CDR3 extends over 16 amino acids. In germline, CDR1 is MNHNS, CDR2 SASEGT. V shed 0 bases and J 6 bases; nucleotides not matched to a gene: 5. CDR3 amino acids: CASSEAPGQGHEKLFF. The CDR3 coding sequence is TGTGCCAGCAGTGAAGCGCCCGGACAGGGGCATGAAAAACTGTTTTTT.

The CDR3 spells CASSPPRQYTGELFF. The CDR3 DNA reads TGTGCCAGCAGTCCCCCCCGACAGTACACCGGGGAGCTGTTTTTT. The chain carries TRBV6-6 and TRBJ2-2, with D possibly being TRBD1 (5 bases). Between the trimmed V and J ends, which lost 5 bases and 3 bases, there was a span of 13 bases. This CDR3 region has 15 residues. Germline V CDR1 and CDR2: MNHNY, SVGAGI (reference sequence).

The chain couples TRBV29-1 to TRBJ2-5; TRBD1 matches 9 bases. The germline gives CDR1 SQVTM, CDR2 ANQGSEA. The CDR3 length is 15 residues. V was pared by 5 bases and J by 1 base, with 8 bases of the junction left unmatched. CDR3 DNA: TGCAGCGTTCCGACACAGGGGGCTTTCCAAGAGACCCAGTACTTC. Its protein is CSVPTQGAFQETQYF.

The chain employs TRBV18 and TRBJ1-3; D is uncertain. This CDR3 region has 16 residues. Germline lookup yields CDR1 KGHSH and CDR2 LQKENI. V was clipped by 3 bases and J by 0 bases, with 12 bases between them. CDR3 sequence reads: CASSPRTEASGNTIYF. CDR3 in DNA: TGTGCCAGCTCACCGAGGACGGAAGCCTCTGGAAACACCATATATTTT.